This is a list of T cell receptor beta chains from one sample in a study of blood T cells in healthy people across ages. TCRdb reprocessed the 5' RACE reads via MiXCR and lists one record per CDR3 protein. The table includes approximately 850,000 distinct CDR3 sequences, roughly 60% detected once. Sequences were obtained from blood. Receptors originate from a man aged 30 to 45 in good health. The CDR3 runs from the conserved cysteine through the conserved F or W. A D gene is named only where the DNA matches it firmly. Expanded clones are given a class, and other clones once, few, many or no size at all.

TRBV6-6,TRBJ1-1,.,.,TGTGCCAGCAGTTATGGAGGGCTTGAAGCTTTCTTT,CASSYGGLEAFF
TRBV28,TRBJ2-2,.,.,TGTGCCAGCAGAGGGAGCGCTGGCGGGGAGCTGTTTTTT,CASRGSAGGELFF
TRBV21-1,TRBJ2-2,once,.,TGTGCCAGCAGCAAGAGGGGCAGGGGCTACACCGGGGAGCTGTTTTTT,CASSKRGRGYTGELFF
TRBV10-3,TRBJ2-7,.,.,TGTGCCATCAGTCCGGGAGTGGGCGAGCAGTACTTC,CAISPGVGEQYF
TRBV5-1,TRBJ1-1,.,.,TGCGCCACGTCCTCCGAGTCCTACACTGAAGCTTTCTTT,CATSSESYTEAFF
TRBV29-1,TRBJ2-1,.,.,TGCAGCGTTGAGACCGGGGCCAATGAGCAGTTCTTC,CSVETGANEQFF
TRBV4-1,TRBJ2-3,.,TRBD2,TGCGCCAGCAGCCAAGATCCCGTAGCGGGGGATACGCAGTATTTT,CASSQDPVAGDTQYF
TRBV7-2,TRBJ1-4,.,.,TGTGCCAGCAGCTTAGTCTATAACCGTTTGATAAGGAAACTGTTTTTT,CASSLVYNRLIRKLFF
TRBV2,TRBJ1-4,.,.,TGTGCCAGCGCTTCGGGGACTAATGAAAAACTGTTTTTT,CASASGTNEKLFF
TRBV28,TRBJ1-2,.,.,TGTGCCAGCAGGCTGACAGGACTCTATGGCTACACCTTC,CASRLTGLYGYTF
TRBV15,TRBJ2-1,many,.,TGTGCCACCAGCAGAGTGGGCCTTAGAGGCAATGAGCAGTTCTTC,CATSRVGLRGNEQFF
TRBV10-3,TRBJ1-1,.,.,TGTGCCATCACCGCGGACATCGTGAACACTGAAGCTTTCTTT,CAITADIVNTEAFF
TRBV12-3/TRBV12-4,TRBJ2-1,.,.,TGTGCCAGCAGTTCCCACACTACCCAGTTCTTC,CASSSHTTQFF
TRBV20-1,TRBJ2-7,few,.,TGCAGTGCTTTTACAGGGACCCAATCCTACGAGCAGTACTTC,CSAFTGTQSYEQYF
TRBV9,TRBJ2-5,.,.,TGTGCCAGCAGCGTATCTGGCTCGAAAGAGACCCAGTACTTC,CASSVSGSKETQYF
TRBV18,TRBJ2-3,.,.,TGTGCCAGCTCAATCCGGGGAGAGCCAGATACGCAGTATTTT,CASSIRGEPDTQYF
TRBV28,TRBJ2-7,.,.,TGTGCCAGCAGTTTATGGGGGAAGGATCACAACTACGAGCAGTACTTC,CASSLWGKDHNYEQYF
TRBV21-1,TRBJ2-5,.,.,TGTGCCAGCAGCATCCAGGGGTTTAAAGAGACCCAGTACTTC,CASSIQGFKETQYF
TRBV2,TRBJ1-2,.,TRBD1,TGTGCCAGCAGTCCACAATCGGACAGGCTCGGCTATGGCTACACCTTC,CASSPQSDRLGYGYTF
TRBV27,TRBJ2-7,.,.,TGTGCCAGCAGTTTCAAGCCCGGACAGGGAGGGGGGACCTACGAGCAGTACTTC,CASSFKPGQGGGTYEQYF
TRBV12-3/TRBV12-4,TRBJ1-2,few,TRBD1,TGTGCCAGCACCGAACCGGGACAGGGCTATGGCTACACCTTC,CASTEPGQGYGYTF
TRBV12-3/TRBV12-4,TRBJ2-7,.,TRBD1,TGTGCCAGCAGTTTCGTGGGGCAGACAGGGCGACACGAGCAGTACTTC,CASSFVGQTGRHEQYF
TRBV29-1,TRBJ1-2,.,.,TGCAGCGTTGGGTCTTATGCAGGTGGCTACACCTTC,CSVGSYAGGYTF
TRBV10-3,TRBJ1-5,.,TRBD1,TGTGCCATCAGTGAGGGACAGGGTTTTCAGCCCCAGCATTTT,CAISEGQGFQPQHF
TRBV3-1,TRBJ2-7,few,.,TGTGCCAGCAGCCACGGTTTGTCTAGGGACGAGCAGTACTTC,CASSHGLSRDEQYF
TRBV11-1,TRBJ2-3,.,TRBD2,TGTGCCAGCAGCCCCAGGACTAGCGGGGTAACGGCAGATACGCAGTATTTT,CASSPRTSGVTADTQYF
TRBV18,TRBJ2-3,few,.,TGTGCCACGGGACTCAGGACAGATACGCAGTATTTT,CATGLRTDTQYF
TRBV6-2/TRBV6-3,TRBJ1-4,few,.,TGTGCCAGCGGACCCGGACAGCCTAATGAAAAACTGTTTTTT,CASGPGQPNEKLFF
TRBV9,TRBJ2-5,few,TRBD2,TGTGCCAGCAACCCGGGACTAGCTATAGAGACCCAGTACTTC,CASNPGLAIETQYF
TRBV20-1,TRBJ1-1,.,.,TGCAGTGCTAGTTTTGACAGACGGCTGAACACTGAAGCTTTCTTT,CSASFDRRLNTEAFF
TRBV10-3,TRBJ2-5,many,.,TGTGCCATCAGTGATGTCCAGGGGTCAGGGGAGACCCAGTACTTC,CAISDVQGSGETQYF
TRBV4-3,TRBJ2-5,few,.,TGCGCCAGCAGCCAAGGTGGCAGGGGTATAGAGACCCAGTACTTC,CASSQGGRGIETQYF
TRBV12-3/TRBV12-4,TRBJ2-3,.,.,TGTGCCAGCAGTTTCTCCCCCTGGGCAGATACGCAGTATTTT,CASSFSPWADTQYF
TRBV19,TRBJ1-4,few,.,TGTGCCAGTAGCAGACAAGCGACTAATGAAAAACTGTTTTTT,CASSRQATNEKLFF
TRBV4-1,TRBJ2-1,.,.,TGCGCCAGCAGCCAAGTCGCTCTGTTGAACCTCAATGTACGGCAGTTCTTC,CASSQVALLNLNVRQFF
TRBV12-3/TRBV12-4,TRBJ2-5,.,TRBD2,TGTGCCAGCAGTTTATGGGCTAGCGGAAACAATGAGCAGTACTTC,CASSLWASGNNEQYF
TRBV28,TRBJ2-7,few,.,TGTGCCAGCAGTTCGGCACCTCAGGGGTTTAACGAGCAGTACTTC,CASSSAPQGFNEQYF
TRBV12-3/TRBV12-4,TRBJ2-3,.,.,TGTGCCAGCAGTGGCCCACGGATTTCTAGCACAGATACGCAGTATTTT,CASSGPRISSTDTQYF
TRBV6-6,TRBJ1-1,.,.,TGTGCCAGCAGTTTGGCGCTCGGGGTGAACACTGAAGCTTTCTTT,CASSLALGVNTEAFF
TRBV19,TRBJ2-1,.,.,TGTGCCAGTAGTATCGGGGTGGAGCAGTTCTTC,CASSIGVEQFF
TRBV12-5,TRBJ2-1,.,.,TGTGCTAGTGGTTTGTCCCGGGACACCATCCATTCCACCTACAATGAGCAGTTCTTC,CASGLSRDTIHSTYNEQFF
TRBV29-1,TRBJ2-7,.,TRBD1,TGCAGCGCTGGACGCGACAGGGGGGTCGAGCAGTACTTC,CSAGRDRGVEQYF
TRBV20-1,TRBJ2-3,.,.,TGCAGTGCTAAACCCCAGGGTGCAGATACGCAGTATTTT,CSAKPQGADTQYF
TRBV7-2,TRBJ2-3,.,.,TGTGCCAGCAGCTTATGGCAGCGGGACAATGGGGATACGCAGTATTTT,CASSLWQRDNGDTQYF
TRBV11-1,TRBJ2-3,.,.,TGTGCCAGCAGCCCCCGCTTCCGCACAGATACGCAGTATTTT,CASSPRFRTDTQYF
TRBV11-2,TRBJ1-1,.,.,TGTGCCAGCAGCTTAGCGAGAATGAGGGGCACTGAAGCTTTCTTT,CASSLARMRGTEAFF
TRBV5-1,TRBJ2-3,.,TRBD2,TGCGCCAGCAGCTTGGTGCGGGAGATCGATACGCAGTATTTT,CASSLVREIDTQYF
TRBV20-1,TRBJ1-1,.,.,TGCAGGGCCGACCTGGGGAATACTGAAGCTTTCTTT,CRADLGNTEAFF
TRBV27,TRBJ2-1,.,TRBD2,TGTGCCAGCAGTTTGCAGTATAGCGGGAGCTCCTACAATGAGCAGTTCTTC,CASSLQYSGSSYNEQFF
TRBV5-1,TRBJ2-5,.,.,TGCGCCAGCAGCTTGGTAGGGGACTCGTACCAAGAGACCCAGTACTTC,CASSLVGDSYQETQYF